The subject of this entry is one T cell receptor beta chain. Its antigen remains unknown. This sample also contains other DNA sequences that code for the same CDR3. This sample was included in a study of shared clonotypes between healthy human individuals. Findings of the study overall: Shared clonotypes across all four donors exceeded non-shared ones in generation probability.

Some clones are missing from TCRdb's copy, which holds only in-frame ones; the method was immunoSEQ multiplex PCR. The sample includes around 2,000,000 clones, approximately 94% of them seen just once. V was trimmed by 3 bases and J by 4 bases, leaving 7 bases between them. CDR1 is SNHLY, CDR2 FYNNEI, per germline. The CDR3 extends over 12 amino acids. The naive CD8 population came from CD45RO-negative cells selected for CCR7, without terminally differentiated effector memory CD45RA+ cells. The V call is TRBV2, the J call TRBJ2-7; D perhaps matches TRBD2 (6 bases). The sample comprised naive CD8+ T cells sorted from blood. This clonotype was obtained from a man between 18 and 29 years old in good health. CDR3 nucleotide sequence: TGTGCCAGCAGTGACGGGGGTTACGAGCAGTACTTC. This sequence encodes CASSDGGYEQYF.